The 30 T cell receptor beta chains below all came from one sample that was sequenced in a study of blood T cell repertoires in COVID-19. Generated by immunoSEQ multiplex PCR, the TCRdb table keeps only in-frame clones and is missing some. The profile shows about 440,000 clones, approximately 88% of them singletons. Sequencing was carried out using peripheral blood. These receptors were collected from a woman aged 45-60 years with COVID-19, enrolled during active disease.

This rearrangement joins TRBV19 to TRBJ1-4; D ambiguous. The germline gives CDR1 LNHDA, CDR2 SQIVND (reference sequence). Trimming took off 7 bases at V and 0 bases at J, with 12 bases between the two ends. The CDR3 loop spans 15 amino acids. The CDR3 region has the DNA TGTGCCAGTATGAGGAGGGCAGCAACTAATGAAAAACTGTTTTTT. Translation: CASMRRAATNEKLFF.

This clone was seen a handful of times. The gene calls are TRBV28 and TRBJ2-1, with no clear D. Looked up from germline, CDR1 is MDHEN and CDR2 is SYDVKM. The V end lost 4 bases, the J end lost 9 bases, and 13 bases lay between the germline ends. The CDR3 extends over 13 amino acids. The CDR3 sequence: CASSSHSGGEQFF. The CDR3 DNA reads as TGTGCCAGCAGTTCCCATTCAGGTGGTGAGCAGTTCTTC.

V and J are TRBV10-3 and TRBJ1-2, with 12 nucleotides matching TRBD1. The CDR3 covers 15 residues. Germline V CDR1 and CDR2: ENHRY, SYGVKD. The trim removed 7 bases at V and 4 bases at J, leaving 7 bases unmatched. In DNA, the CDR3 is TGTGCCATCACCCCAAGGGGACAGGGGGCCTATGGCTACACCTTC. This gives the protein CAITPRGQGAYGYTF.

V is TRBV27 and J is TRBJ1-2, with 7 nucleotides matching TRBD1. The CDR3 sequence is 15 residues long. With 5 bases clipped from V and 4 bases from J, the junction kept 10 bases outside the gene matches. CDR1 is MNHEY, CDR2 SMNVEV, per germline (reference sequence). The CDR3 spells CASSLRQGTTYGYTF. For the CDR3, the DNA is TGTGCCAGCAGTCTCCGACAGGGCACCACCTATGGCTACACCTTC.

This chain joins TRBV11-2 and TRBJ1-2; possible D gene TRBD1, 5 bases. The V gene lost 3 bases and the J gene lost 4 bases, with 12 bases spanning the gap. The CDR3 sequence is 14 residues long. CDR1 is SGHAT and CDR2 is FQNNGV in the germline V gene. The chain's CDR3 is CASSFSGGGYGYTF. CDR3 sequence (DNA): TGTGCCAGCAGCTTTAGCGGGGGTGGCTATGGCTACACCTTC.

V is TRBV5-4 and J is TRBJ1-1, with D perhaps matching TRBD1 (5 bases). This CDR3 comprises 11 residues. Germline CDR1 is SGHNT and CDR2 is YYREEE (reference sequence). The V end lost 3 bases, the J end lost 8 bases, and 8 bases lay between the germline ends. This CDR3 is CASSSQAEAFF. DNA for the CDR3: TGTGCCAGCAGCTCACAGGCAGAAGCTTTCTTT.

CDR3 protein: CASSFGLADYNEQFF. The DNA for the CDR3 is TGTGCCAGTAGTTTCGGACTAGCGGACTACAATGAGCAGTTCTTC. This rearrangement joins TRBV19 to TRBJ2-1; 10 bases agree with TRBD2. The CDR3 covers 15 residues. Per the germline V gene, CDR1 is LNHDA and CDR2 is SQIVND (reference sequence). The V segment lost 5 bases and the J segment 3 bases; nucleotides outside the gene matches: 4. The full variable domain, in which reference TRBV19 and TRBJ2-1 provide the parts outside the CDR3, is DGGITQSPKYLFRKEGQNVTLSCEQNLNHDAMYWYRQDPGQGLRLIYYSQIVNDFQKGDIAEGYSVSREKKESFPLTVTSAQKNPTAFYLCASSFGLADYNEQFFGPGTRLTVL.

This clone was seen a handful of times. The V call is TRBV3-1 (or the pseudogene TRBV3-2), the J call TRBJ1-4; 7 positions agree with TRBD1. V lost 4 bases, J lost 2 bases, and 1 base stayed unmatched. CDR3 length: 14 amino acids. Per the germline V gene, CDR1 is LGHDT and CDR2 is YNNKEL (reference sequence). CDR3 DNA sequence: TGTGCCAGCAGCCCGACAGGGACTAATGAAAAACTGTTTTTT. It translates to CASSPTGTNEKLFF.

The V and J genes are TRBV11-2 and TRBJ1-2; a possible D gene is TRBD1 (5 bases). CDR3 size: 16 residues. Germline V gene sequence: CDR1 SGHAT, CDR2 FQNNGV. Trimming left V 3 bases short and J 1 base short, with 15 bases between. As DNA, the CDR3 is TGTGCCAGCAGCTTTCAGGGCCCAACTTTTAACTATGGCTACACCTTC. Translated: CASSFQGPTFNYGYTF. The full variable domain, completed using reference TRBV11-2 and TRBJ1-2, is EAGVAQSPRYKIIEKRQSVAFWCNPISGHATLYWYQQILGQGPKLLIQFQNNGVVDDSQLPKDRFSAERLKGVDSTLKIQPAKLEDSAVYLCASSFQGPTFNYGYTFGSGTRLTVV.

V gene TRBV19 combines with J gene TRBJ1-5; 7 bases line up with TRBD1. Trimming cost V 8 bases and J 6 bases; bases outside gene matches: 7. The CDR3 sequence is 13 residues long. Germline V gene sequence: CDR1 LNHDA, CDR2 SQIVND (reference sequence). The CDR3 region is CASSPQGSQPQHF. CDR3 coding DNA: TGTGCCAGTTCGCCACAGGGGTCTCAGCCCCAGCATTTT.

This sequence joins TRBV7-9 and TRBJ2-2; weak D call: TRBD2 (5 bases). The V end was cut by 8 bases, the J end by 1 base, with 11 bases between. The CDR3 length is 14 residues. Germline V gene data show CDR1 as SEHNR and CDR2 as FQNEAQ (reference sequence). CDR3 amino acids: CASRERGNTGELFF. The CDR3 coding sequence is TGTGCCAGCCGCGAACGGGGGAACACCGGGGAGCTGTTTTTT.

There are a few counts of this clone. The chain joins TRBV9 to TRBJ1-2; 7 bases fit TRBD1. V was clipped by 4 bases and J by 7 bases; unmatched bases: 4. Germline CDR1 and CDR2: SGDLS and YYNGEE. This CDR3 comprises 12 residues. This chain's CDR3 is CASSYGTAGYTF. The CDR3 nucleotides read TGTGCCAGCAGCTATGGGACAGCTGGCTACACCTTC. Full variable domain (outside the CDR3, taken from reference TRBV9 and TRBJ1-2): DSGVTQTPKHLITATGQRVTLRCSPRSGDLSVYWYQQSLDQGLQFLIQYYNGEERAKGNILERFSAQQFPDLHSELNLSSLELGDSALYFCASSYGTAGYTFGSGTRLTVV.

The chain links TRBV5-6 to TRBJ2-1, with D possibly matching TRBD1 (6 bases). Trimming pared 1 base from V and 8 bases from J, leaving 10 bases between. The CDR3 extends over 13 amino acids. In germline, CDR1 is SGHDT, CDR2 YYEEEE. The CDR3 coding sequence is TGTGCCAGCAGCTTGACAGGGCCCTATGAGCAGTTCTTC. This gives the protein CASSLTGPYEQFF.

This chain connects TRBV19 to TRBJ2-4; D remains ambiguous. V lost 8 bases and J 6 bases, leaving 20 bases between the germline ends. The CDR3 runs to 15 residues. Germline CDR1 is LNHDA and CDR2 is SQIVND (reference sequence). The CDR3 is CASSPLDGDPNIQYF. As DNA, the CDR3 is TGTGCCAGTTCCCCCTTAGACGGAGACCCAAACATTCAGTACTTC.

Turning to this clone: Within the sample, other DNA sequences also encode this same CDR3. CDR3 nucleotide sequence: TGTGCCAGTAGTATATCACTAGCGGGCTCCTACGAGCAGTACTTC. Translation gives CASSISLAGSYEQYF. This chain connects TRBV19 to TRBJ2-7; 9 nucleotides align to TRBD2. The CDR3 contains 15 residues. CDR1 is LNHDA, CDR2 SQIVND, per germline (reference sequence). The V segment lost 2 bases and the J segment 0 bases; nucleotides outside the gene matches: 2. The full variable domain, with the rest looked up from reference TRBV19 and TRBJ2-7, is DGGITQSPKYLFRKEGQNVTLSCEQNLNHDAMYWYRQDPGQGLRLIYYSQIVNDFQKGDIAEGYSVSREKKESFPLTVTSAQKNPTAFYLCASSISLAGSYEQYFGPGTRLTVT.

V gene TRBV7-9 combines with J gene TRBJ1-1, with D possibly TRBD1 on 6 matching bases. Trimming removed 3 bases from V and 1 base from J, with 12 bases in between. This CDR3 spans 15 amino acids. Germline values: CDR1 SEHNR, CDR2 FQNEAQ (reference sequence). CDR3 in DNA: TGTGCCAGCAGCTTCTACGGGACACAGAACACTGAAGCTTTCTTT. This codes for CASSFYGTQNTEAFF.

This clone was seen only once. The chain couples TRBV3-1 (or the pseudogene TRBV3-2) to TRBJ2-1; possible D gene TRBD1, 5 bases. V was pared by 3 bases and J by 2 bases, with 14 bases between. The CDR3 loop spans 16 amino acids. Germline CDR1 LGHDT, CDR2 YNNKEL (reference sequence). CDR3 amino acids: CASSQVDSDPYNEQFF. The CDR3 nucleotides are TGTGCCAGCAGCCAGGTAGACAGTGACCCCTACAATGAGCAGTTCTTC.

The J gene is TRBJ1-2, the V gene TRBV24-1; D call uncertain. The CDR3 is made up of 14 amino acids. V dropped 0 bases and J dropped 2 bases, with 6 bases sitting between them. Germline V CDR1 and CDR2: KGHDR, SFDVKD. In DNA form, the CDR3 reads TGTGCCACCAGTGATTTGAAGCTAAACTATGGCTACACCTTC. This sequence encodes CATSDLKLNYGYTF.

The DNA of the CDR3 is TGTGCCAGCAGTGAAGGGGGGACAGGGCGGGCCCTCCACTTT. Translating gives CASSEGGTGRALHF. The chain couples TRBV2 to TRBJ1-6; TRBD1 matches at 9 bases. Trimming cost V 1 base and J 14 bases; bases outside gene matches: 6. Germline V gene sequence: CDR1 SNHLY, CDR2 FYNNEI. The CDR3 runs 14 residues.

The rearrangement joins TRBV6-5 to TRBJ2-3, with TRBD1 identical over 9 bases. The V gene's germline CDR1 is MNHEY and CDR2 SVGAGI. CDR3 size: 14 residues. Trimming removed 5 bases from V and 3 bases from J; junction bases left unmatched: 3. The CDR3 DNA sequence: TGTGCCAGCAGTCCAGGACAGGGGACAGATACGCAGTATTTT. Translated: CASSPGQGTDTQYF.

The V call is TRBV19, the J call TRBJ1-2; no firm D call. The CDR3 runs 15 residues. Trimming shortened V by 2 bases and J by 3 bases, and 13 bases separated the two germline ends. Germline V lookup: CDR1 LNHDA, CDR2 SQIVND (reference sequence). The CDR3 loop is CASSITGEGYYGYTF. The CDR3, as DNA: TGTGCCAGTAGTATAACGGGAGAAGGGTACTATGGCTACACCTTC. Variable domain in full (rest from reference TRBV19 and TRBJ1-2): DGGITQSPKYLFRKEGQNVTLSCEQNLNHDAMYWYRQDPGQGLRLIYYSQIVNDFQKGDIAEGYSVSREKKESFPLTVTSAQKNPTAFYLCASSITGEGYYGYTFGSGTRLTVV.

The chain combines TRBV30 with TRBJ2-5; 8 bases match TRBD2. Per germline, CDR1 GTSNPN and CDR2 SVGIG (reference sequence). The CDR3 is 14 residues long. V lost 0 bases and J lost 4; bases outside the gene matches: 4. The CDR3 is CAWSVRGGPETQYF. CDR3 in DNA: TGTGCCTGGAGTGTACGGGGGGGCCCAGAGACCCAGTACTTC. Using reference TRBV30 and TRBJ2-5 for the parts outside the CDR3, the full variable domain is SQTIHQWPATLVQPVGSPLSLECTVEGTSNPNLYWYRQAAGRGLQLLFYSVGIGQISSEVPQNLSASRPQDRQFILSSKKLLLSDSGFYLCAWSVRGGPETQYFGPGTRLLVL.

The chain links TRBV29-1 to TRBJ2-1, with 7 bases fitting TRBD1. The CDR3 runs 17 residues. The germline CDR1 and CDR2 sequences are SQVTM and ANQGSEA. Losses at the gene ends were 6 bases for V and 0 bases for J; bases not matched to a gene: 14. The DNA of the CDR3 is TGCAGCGTGGCACTTACAGGGGTTACAAGCTCCTACAATGAGCAGTTCTTC. Protein: CSVALTGVTSSYNEQFF.

This clone was found once. The CDR3 sequence: CASGKEPGRGQSTEAFF. The CDR3 DNA reads as TGTGCTAGTGGGAAAGAGCCGGGCAGGGGGCAGAGCACTGAAGCTTTCTTT. The V gene is TRBV12-5, the J gene TRBJ1-1, with 8 positions matching TRBD1. The CDR3 sequence is 17 residues long. Germline CDR1 reads LGHNT; CDR2 reads FRNRAP. J gave up 4 bases and V 6 bases, and 16 bases lay outside the gene matches.

V and J are TRBV27 and TRBJ1-2; 10 nucleotides agree with TRBD1. The length of the CDR3 is 15 residues. CDR1 is MNHEY, CDR2 SMNVEV, per germline (reference sequence). The V and J ends lost 4 bases and 9 bases, in that order; junction bases with no gene match: 11. DNA of the CDR3: TGTGCCAGCAGTTCATCCGGGACAGGGGTTGTTCGCTACACCTTC. Protein: CASSSSGTGVVRYTF.

The rearrangement links TRBV9 to TRBJ2-3; 7 bases are shared with TRBD2. V gave up 1 base and J gave up 2 bases; unmatched junction bases: 4. Germline V gives CDR1 SGDLS, CDR2 YYNGEE. The CDR3 totals 15 residues. The CDR3 here is CASSVQAGSTDTQYF. The CDR3 nucleotides are TGTGCCAGCAGCGTACAAGCGGGGTCCACAGATACGCAGTATTTT. The full variable domain, rest sourced from reference TRBV9 and TRBJ2-3, is DSGVTQTPKHLITATGQRVTLRCSPRSGDLSVYWYQQSLDQGLQFLIQYYNGEERAKGNILERFSAQQFPDLHSELNLSSLELGDSALYFCASSVQAGSTDTQYFGPGTRLTVL.

V and J are TRBV27 and TRBJ1-4, with 9 bases identical to TRBD1. Per germline, CDR1 MNHEY and CDR2 SMNVEV (reference sequence). Losses at the gene ends were 5 bases for V and 8 bases for J; bases not matched to a gene: 9. The CDR3 loop spans 15 amino acids. The CDR3 loop is CASSTRTGVREKLFF. As DNA, the CDR3 is TGTGCCAGCAGTACCCGGACAGGGGTTAGGGAAAAACTGTTTTTT.

V and J are TRBV29-1 and TRBJ1-4, with 11 positions matching TRBD1. CDR1 SQVTM and CDR2 ANQGSEA come from the germline V gene. This CDR3 spans 16 amino acids. V was pared by 2 bases and J by 7 bases, with 9 bases of the junction left unmatched. CDR3 region: CSVEFPGQGGGEKLFF. The DNA for the CDR3 is TGCAGCGTTGAATTCCCGGGACAGGGGGGAGGTGAAAAACTGTTTTTT. Together with reference TRBV29-1 and TRBJ1-4, the CDR3 gives the full variable domain: SAVISQKPSRDICQRGTSLTIQCQVDSQVTMMFWYRQQPGQSLTLIATANQGSEATYESGFVIDKFPISRPNLTFSTLTVSNMSPEDSSIYLCSVEFPGQGGGEKLFFGSGTQLSVL.

This rearrangement joins TRBV7-6 to TRBJ1-2, with 8 bases fitting TRBD1. J lost 5 bases, V lost 6 bases, and 14 bases had no gene match. The CDR3 runs to 16 residues. Germline CDR1 SGHVS, CDR2 FNYEAQ. CDR3 amino acids: CASSPMAGQDAYGYTF. The CDR3 DNA reads TGTGCCAGCAGTCCGATGGCGGGACAGGACGCTTATGGCTACACCTTC.

This chain joins TRBV2 and TRBJ1-2, with D possibly being TRBD1 (5 bases). V lost 4 bases and J 8 bases, leaving 14 bases between the germline ends. Looked up from germline, CDR1 is SNHLY and CDR2 is FYNNEI. The CDR3 has 13 amino acids. The CDR3 DNA follows: TGTGCCAGCAGTGGTCCAGGGAGGGACGGCTACACCTTC. It encodes CASSGPGRDGYTF.